This T cell receptor beta chain was recovered during a study of blood T cell repertoires in COVID-19. Study details: Samples taken during acute and convalescent COVID-19 were collected in the United States, Italy and Spain. From T cells, B-cell-depleted T cells, or PBMCs came the material, which was cDNA or gDNA.

Per the authors' pipeline: It was from reference gene primer amplification that nucleated cell counts were estimated. Here immunoSEQ multiplex PCR was the method, and the copy in TCRdb shows in-frame clones only, minus some. The D gene and trimming were derived from the DNA, and the V and J assignments and clone size from that table. There are some 110,000 clones in the sample; 71% occur only once, and approximately 0.9% lies in the top ten. The CDR3 covers 17 residues. The germline gives CDR1 MNHNS, CDR2 SASEGT. Germline trimming cut 4 bases from V and 1 base from J; bases unmatched to any gene: 10. In this sample, this clone turned up a few times.

Sequencing was done on a sample of peripheral blood. This TCR derives from a human donor with acute or convalescent COVID-19. The donor label of this sample is uncertain. J is TRBJ1-3 and V is TRBV6-1; 7 nucleotides agree with TRBD1. This chain's CDR3 is CASSVDRPKPSGNTIYF. CDR3 DNA sequence: TGTGCCAGCAGTGTGGACAGGCCCAAACCTTCTGGAAACACCATATATTTT.